This entry concerns a single TCR beta chain. The antigen is unknown. The sample originates from a study of identifying expanded T cells in peripheral blood. Overall study results and limits: Roughly two-week clone count variance significantly increased as total template count grew. Technical replicates showed roughly 1.2 changed clones; roughly two weeks about 16; four weeks 19.

The CDR3 has 13 amino acids. CDR1 is MGHRA and CDR2 is YSYEKL in the germline V gene. The V and J ends lost 1 base and 5 bases respectively, with 8 bases between them. No infections or other immune events were documented during collection. The data were produced by immunoSEQ multiplex PCR, yet TCRdb's version contains in-frame clones alone and is incomplete. The sample has around 66,000 clones; 80% to 90% are singletons. The source is a person between 18 and 69 years old in good health. The chain is built from TRBV4-1 and TRBJ2-5; no firm D call. Sequenced input: blood. CDR3 nucleotide sequence: TGCGCCAGCAGCCAAGTGGCAGTCGAGACCCAGTACTTC. Translated, it gives CASSQVAVETQYF.